The 27 T cell receptor beta chains in this list originate from one sample, sequenced in a study of cytotoxic CD8 clonotypes in ibrutinib-treated CLL. This table comes from immunoSEQ multiplex PCR, and its TCRdb copy is limited to in-frame clones, with some not included. The sample yields around 140,000 clones, over 75% seen once. The sample was PBMCs, taken after 24 months of ibrutinib treatment. These receptors all stem from a human donor with chronic lymphocytic leukemia.

The rearrangement links TRBV12-5 to TRBJ1-2, with D unclear. This CDR3 region has 14 residues. From germline, CDR1 is LGHNT and CDR2 FRNRAP. V was pared by 5 bases and J by 8 bases, with 18 bases between. Here the CDR3 reads CASGHPAGLRGYTF. In DNA, the CDR3 is TGTGCTAGTGGTCACCCCGCGGGTCTTAGGGGCTACACCTTC.

The chain uses TRBV6-5 and TRBJ2-2, with TRBD1 matching 9 bases. CDR3 length: 15 residues. V was pared by 5 bases and J by 7 bases, with 8 bases of the junction left unmatched. Germline V gene data show CDR1 as MNHEY and CDR2 as SVGAGI. CDR3 nucleotide sequence: TGTGCCAGCAGTAAACCACAGGGGGCGGTCGGGGAGCTGTTTTTT. It specifies CASSKPQGAVGELFF.

In this sample, this clone turned up a few times. V is TRBV5-4 and J is TRBJ2-2; weak D call: TRBD1 (5 bases). The germline CDR1 and CDR2 sequences are SGHNT and YYREEE (reference sequence). CDR3 length equals 14 residues. Trimming left V 5 bases short and J 4 bases short, with 12 bases between. The CDR3 bases are TGTGCCAGCAGTCTTGCAGGGTCCACCGGGGAGCTGTTTTTT. It encodes CASSLAGSTGELFF.

The V and J genes are TRBV7-8 and TRBJ2-7; 11 bases agree with TRBD2. Germline-derived CDR1 and CDR2 are SGHVS and FQNEAQ. J was trimmed by 2 bases and V by 6 bases; bases with no gene match: 6. This CDR3 contains 15 residues. This chain's CDR3 is CASSWGLAVTYEQYF. The CDR3 DNA is TGTGCCAGCAGTTGGGGACTAGCGGTAACCTACGAGCAGTACTTC.

The V gene is TRBV7-8, the J gene TRBJ1-3; 9 bases align to TRBD1. The V gene end was trimmed by 6 bases and the J gene end by 1 base; junction bases not matched to a gene: 7. The germline gives CDR1 SGHVS, CDR2 FQNEAQ. This CDR3 comprises 16 residues. The CDR3 protein is CASRQLTGGSGNTIYF. In DNA, the CDR3 is TGTGCCAGCAGACAGCTGACAGGGGGGTCTGGAAACACCATATATTTT.

There are a few counts of this clone. This chain connects TRBV7-2 to TRBJ2-7; 13 bases fit TRBD2. From germline, CDR1 is SGHTA and CDR2 FQGNSA. CDR3 length: 16 residues. Losses at the gene ends were 5 bases for V and 3 bases for J; bases not matched to a gene: 7. CDR3 in amino acids: CASSVRLAGGLYEQYF. The CDR3 region has the DNA TGTGCCAGCAGCGTCAGACTAGCGGGAGGACTCTACGAGCAGTACTTC.

The V call is TRBV5-1, the J call TRBJ2-3; the D gene is possibly TRBD1 (5 bases). The CDR3 is 14 amino acids. Germline values: CDR1 SGHRS, CDR2 YFSETQ. Between the trimmed V and J ends, which lost 0 bases and 6 bases, there was a span of 11 bases. The CDR3: CASSLEGDSDTQYF. The CDR3 bases are TGCGCCAGCAGCTTGGAAGGAGACAGTGATACGCAGTATTTT.

Worth noting for this clone: The same CDR3 arises from other DNA sequences in this sample as well. The chain combines TRBV5-1 with TRBJ2-7; TRBD1 or TRBD2 may be the D gene (6 bases each). The V gene's germline CDR1 is SGHRS and CDR2 YFSETQ. This CDR3 has 14 amino acids. Trimming cost V 3 bases and J 3 bases, with 13 bases left between them. DNA for the CDR3: TGCGCCAGCAGCTCTACCGGGGGCAGCTACGAGCAGTACTTC. It codes for CASSSTGGSYEQYF.

The genes are TRBV4-3 and TRBJ2-1; TRBD1 might be the D (7 bases). V lost 0 bases, J lost 0 bases, and 15 bases lay in between. This CDR3 has 18 residues. CDR1 and CDR2 from the germline V gene are LGHNA and YSLEER. The DNA for the CDR3 is TGCGCCAGCAGCCAAGAAGGAGGGGACAGTTTCTCCTACAATGAGCAGTTCTTC. Translation gives CASSQEGGDSFSYNEQFF.

V gene TRBV15 combines with J gene TRBJ2-5; TRBD1 might be the D (6 bases). Germline V gives CDR1 LNHNV, CDR2 YYDKDF (reference sequence). Trimming removed 0 bases at V and 5 bases at J, with 13 bases between. This CDR3 has 15 residues. The DNA for the CDR3 is TGTGCCACCAGCAGAGATGTCCCAGGGGTGGAGACCCAGTACTTC. Translated: CATSRDVPGVETQYF.

CDR3 in amino acids: CASSDSGGPQETQYF. CDR3 DNA: TGTGCCAGCAGCGATAGCGGGGGACCTCAAGAGACCCAGTACTTC. The rearrangement joins TRBV28 to TRBJ2-5; TRBD2 aligns across 9 bases. J gave up 2 bases and V 6 bases, and 7 bases lay outside the gene matches. The CDR3 contains 15 residues. Germline loops: CDR1 MDHEN, CDR2 SYDVKM.

This chain links TRBV7-2 with TRBJ1-6; 10 bases are shared with TRBD1. CDR1 is SGHTA, CDR2 FQGNSA, per germline. The CDR3 length is 19 residues. With V trimmed by 5 bases and J by 2 bases, 12 bases remained unmatched. The CDR3 region has the DNA TGTGCCAGCAGCCCCTCCGGGACAGGGGTTAGGGCCTATAATTCACCCCTCCACTTT. It yields the protein CASSPSGTGVRAYNSPLHF.

This clone was seen more than once but under ten times. The V call is TRBV9, the J call TRBJ1-4, with no clear D. V was pared by 2 bases and J by 3 bases, with 11 bases between. CDR3 length: 15 amino acids. Germline V CDR1 and CDR2: SGDLS, YYNGEE. CDR3 protein: CASSVNGMANEKLFF. The CDR3 nucleotides read TGTGCCAGCAGCGTTAACGGTATGGCTAATGAAAAACTGTTTTTT.

The chain has TRBV15 and TRBJ1-5; D is undetermined. The CDR3 covers 15 residues. The V and J ends lost 5 bases and 4 bases respectively, with 15 bases between them. Germline CDR1 and CDR2: LNHNV and YYDKDF (reference sequence). The CDR3 sequence: CATSRVGTYNQPQHF. In DNA form, the CDR3 reads TGTGCCACCAGCCGAGTGGGAACCTATAATCAGCCCCAGCATTTT.

This clone is a singleton in its sample. This chain connects TRBV5-4 to TRBJ2-5; D is perhaps TRBD1 (5 bases). The V gene lost 0 bases and the J gene lost 3 bases, with 12 bases spanning the gap. In germline, CDR1 is SGHNT, CDR2 YYREEE (reference sequence). The CDR3 has 15 amino acids. CDR3 sequence: CASSLAQGLKETQYF. The CDR3 bases are TGTGCCAGCAGCTTGGCTCAGGGCCTAAAAGAGACCCAGTACTTC.

This chain joins TRBV29-1 and TRBJ2-2; the D gene could be TRBD1 or TRBD2 (6 bases each). The CDR3 covers 17 residues. The V end lost 4 bases, the J end lost 1 base, and 19 bases lay between the germline ends. CDR1 SQVTM and CDR2 ANQGSEA come from the germline V gene. This chain's CDR3 is CSVVRGEPVGNTGELFF. The CDR3, as DNA: TGCAGCGTTGTTAGGGGGGAGCCGGTAGGGAACACCGGGGAGCTGTTTTTT.

This chain uses TRBV5-1 with TRBJ2-7; 10 positions match TRBD1. Trimming cost V 3 bases and J 4 bases; bases outside gene matches: 10. Germline lookup yields CDR1 SGHRS and CDR2 YFSETQ. This CDR3 contains 16 residues. This CDR3 reads CASSYLPGQGQYEQYF. CDR3 in DNA: TGCGCCAGCAGCTATCTCCCGGGACAGGGGCAGTACGAGCAGTACTTC.

The J gene is TRBJ1-1, the V gene TRBV19; D gene ambiguous. This CDR3 spans 14 amino acids. Trimming took off 3 bases at V and 1 base at J, with 9 bases between the two ends. Germline CDR1 reads LNHDA; CDR2 reads SQIVND (reference sequence). In DNA form, the CDR3 reads TGTGCCAGTAGTATCGCCGGATCGAACACTGAAGCTTTCTTT. This gives the protein CASSIAGSNTEAFF.

This chain uses TRBV27 with TRBJ2-1; TRBD2 agrees at 14 bases. This CDR3 region has 17 residues. Trimming at V came to 3 bases and at J to 7 bases, leaving 8 bases not matched to a gene. Germline CDR1 is MNHEY and CDR2 is SMNVEV (reference sequence). The CDR3 is CASSLWSRTSGRNEQFF. The CDR3 DNA follows: TGTGCCAGCAGTTTGTGGTCAAGGACTAGCGGGAGGAATGAGCAGTTCTTC.

The rearrangement joins TRBV15 to TRBJ2-1, with 7 bases identical to TRBD2. CDR1 is LNHNV and CDR2 is YYDKDF in the germline V gene (reference sequence). The CDR3 covers 17 residues. Germline trimming cut 4 bases from V and 3 bases from J; bases unmatched to any gene: 12. The CDR3 loop reads CATSNSTRTSNYNEQFF. The CDR3 bases are TGTGCCACCAGCAATTCGACCCGGACTAGTAACTACAATGAGCAGTTCTTC.

The chain couples TRBV5-4 to TRBJ2-7, with 8 bases identical to TRBD2. This CDR3 has 14 residues. Germline loops: CDR1 SGHNT, CDR2 YYREEE (reference sequence). V dropped 2 bases and J dropped 2; count of bases not matched to a gene: 3. Here the CDR3 reads CASSLVSGTYEQYF. The CDR3, as DNA: TGTGCCAGCAGCTTAGTTAGCGGGACCTACGAGCAGTACTTC.

The rearrangement joins TRBV14 to TRBJ2-3, with D hard to call. The length of the CDR3 is 15 residues. Germline loops: CDR1 SGHDN, CDR2 FVKESK. V dropped 5 bases and J dropped 2 bases, with 14 bases sitting between them. In nucleotides, the CDR3 is TGTGCCAGCAGCGTCCGGACCTTCGCCACAGATACGCAGTATTTT. Encoded protein: CASSVRTFATDTQYF.

The V call is TRBV30, the J call TRBJ2-1; D remains ambiguous. Trimming pared 2 bases from V and 9 bases from J, leaving 8 bases between. CDR1 is GTSNPN, CDR2 SVGIG, per germline (reference sequence). The CDR3 loop spans 11 amino acids. CDR3 nucleotides: TGTGCCTGGAGTTTATTAGGTGAGCAGTTCTTC. It codes for CAWSLLGEQFF. The full variable domain, with the rest looked up from reference TRBV30 and TRBJ2-1, is SQTIHQWPATLVQPVGSPLSLECTVEGTSNPNLYWYRQAAGRGLQLLFYSVGIGQISSEVPQNLSASRPQDRQFILSSKKLLLSDSGFYLCAWSLLGEQFFGPGTRLTVL.

The chain recombines TRBV6-1 with TRBJ1-6; D is uncertain. This CDR3 has 14 residues. In germline, CDR1 is MNHNS, CDR2 SASEGT. The V end lost 4 bases, the J end lost 4 bases, and 8 bases lay between the germline ends. The CDR3: CASSALTYNSPLHF. CDR3 coding DNA: TGTGCCAGCAGTGCACTTACTTATAATTCACCCCTCCACTTT.

The chain combines TRBV29-1 with TRBJ1-2, with D possibly being TRBD1 (5 bases). Germline CDR1 and CDR2: SQVTM and ANQGSEA. The CDR3 is 13 residues long. The ends were cut back, 3 bases at V and 4 bases at J, with 12 bases in the middle. The chain's CDR3 is CSVDRGTGYGYTF. CDR3 DNA sequence: TGCAGCGTTGATCGTGGGACGGGCTATGGCTACACCTTC.

The sample holds one count of this clone. The rearrangement links TRBV11-3 to TRBJ2-1, with 10 bases that match TRBD1. This CDR3 contains 16 residues. CDR1 SGHNT and CDR2 YENEEA come from the germline V gene. V trimming: 1 base; J trimming: 3 bases; junction bases outside the gene matches: 3. CDR3 amino acids: CASSLAGTGVYNEQFF. CDR3 coding DNA: TGTGCCAGCAGCTTAGCCGGGACAGGGGTCTACAATGAGCAGTTCTTC.

The chain employs TRBV27 and TRBJ2-2, with D perhaps matching TRBD1 (5 bases). Trimming left V 4 bases short and J 3 bases short, with 6 bases between. This CDR3 comprises 13 residues. Germline CDR1 reads MNHEY; CDR2 reads SMNVEV (reference sequence). The CDR3 reads CASSWGYTGELFF. The CDR3 bases are TGTGCCAGCAGTTGGGGCTACACCGGGGAGCTGTTTTTT.